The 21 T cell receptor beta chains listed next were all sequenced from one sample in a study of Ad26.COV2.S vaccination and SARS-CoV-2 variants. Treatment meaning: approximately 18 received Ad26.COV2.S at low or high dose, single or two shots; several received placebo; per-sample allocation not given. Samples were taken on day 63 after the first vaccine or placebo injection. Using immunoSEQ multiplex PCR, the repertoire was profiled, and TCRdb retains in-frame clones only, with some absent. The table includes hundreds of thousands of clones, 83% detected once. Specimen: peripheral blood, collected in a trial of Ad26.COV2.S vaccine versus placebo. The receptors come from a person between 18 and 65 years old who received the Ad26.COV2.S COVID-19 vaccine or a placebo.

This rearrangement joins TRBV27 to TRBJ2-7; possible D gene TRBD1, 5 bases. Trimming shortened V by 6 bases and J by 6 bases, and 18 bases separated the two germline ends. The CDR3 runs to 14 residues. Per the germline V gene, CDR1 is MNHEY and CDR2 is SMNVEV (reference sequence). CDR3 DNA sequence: TGTGCCAGCAGCTCAGGGATAAGGGCTAGCGAGCAGTACTTC. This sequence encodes CASSSGIRASEQYF.

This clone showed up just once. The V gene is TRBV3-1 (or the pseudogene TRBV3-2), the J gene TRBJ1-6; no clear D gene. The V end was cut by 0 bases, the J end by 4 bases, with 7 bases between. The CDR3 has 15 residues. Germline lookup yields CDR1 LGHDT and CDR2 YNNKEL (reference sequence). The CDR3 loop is CASSQESGYNSPLHF. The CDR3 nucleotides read TGTGCCAGCAGCCAAGAGTCAGGATATAATTCACCCCTCCACTTT.

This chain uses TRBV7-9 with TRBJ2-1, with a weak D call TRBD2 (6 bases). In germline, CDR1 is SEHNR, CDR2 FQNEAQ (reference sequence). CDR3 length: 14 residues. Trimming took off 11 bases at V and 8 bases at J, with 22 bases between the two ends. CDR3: CAFIVTGSIDEQFF. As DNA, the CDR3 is TGTGCCTTTATAGTTACCGGGAGCATAGATGAGCAGTTCTTC. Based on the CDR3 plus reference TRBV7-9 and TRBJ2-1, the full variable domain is DTGVSQNPRHKITKRGQNVTFRCDPISEHNRLYWYRQTLGQGPEFLTYFQNEAQLEKSRLLSDRFSAERPKGSFSTLEIQRTEQGDSAMYLCAFIVTGSIDEQFFGPGTRLTVL.

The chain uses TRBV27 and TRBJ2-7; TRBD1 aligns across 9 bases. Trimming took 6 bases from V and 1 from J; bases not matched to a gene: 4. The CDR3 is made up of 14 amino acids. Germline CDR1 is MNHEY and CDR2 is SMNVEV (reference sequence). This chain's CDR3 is CASSWGQGSYEQYF. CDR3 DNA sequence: TGTGCCAGCAGCTGGGGACAGGGATCCTACGAGCAGTACTTC.

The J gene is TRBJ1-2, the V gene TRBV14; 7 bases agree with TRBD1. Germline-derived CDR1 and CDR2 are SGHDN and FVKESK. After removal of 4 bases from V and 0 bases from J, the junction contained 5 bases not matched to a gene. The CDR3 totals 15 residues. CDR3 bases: TGTGCCAGCAGCCCCCGGGACAGAGCTAACTATGGCTACACCTTC. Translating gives CASSPRDRANYGYTF.

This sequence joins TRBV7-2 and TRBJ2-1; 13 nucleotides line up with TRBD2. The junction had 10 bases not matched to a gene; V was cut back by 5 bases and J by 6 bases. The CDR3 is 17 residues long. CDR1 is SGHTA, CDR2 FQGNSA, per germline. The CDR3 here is CASSNGLAGVGGNEQFF. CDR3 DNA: TGTGCCAGCAGCAACGGACTAGCGGGAGTCGGGGGCAATGAGCAGTTCTTC.

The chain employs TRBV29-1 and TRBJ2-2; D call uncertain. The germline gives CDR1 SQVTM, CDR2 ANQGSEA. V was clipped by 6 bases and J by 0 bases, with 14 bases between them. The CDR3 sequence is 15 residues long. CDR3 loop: CSVARAEANTGELFF. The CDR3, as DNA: TGCAGCGTGGCACGGGCCGAAGCGAACACCGGGGAGCTGTTTTTT.

For the CDR3, the DNA is TGTGCCAGCAGTTTAACGGGGGCCCACAATGAGCAGTTCTTC. Its translation: CASSLTGAHNEQFF. The chain couples TRBV27 to TRBJ2-1; either TRBD1 or TRBD2 may supply D (6 bases each). The CDR3 runs to 14 residues. Germline assignment: CDR1 MNHEY and CDR2 SMNVEV (reference sequence). Trimming stripped 2 bases from V and 5 bases from J, with 10 bases between.

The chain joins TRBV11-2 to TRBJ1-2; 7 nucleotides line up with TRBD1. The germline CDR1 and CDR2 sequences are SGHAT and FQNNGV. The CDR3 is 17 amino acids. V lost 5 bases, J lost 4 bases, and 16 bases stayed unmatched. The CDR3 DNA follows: TGTGCCAGCAGCCTAGCCGCCAGGGGGGGGGAAATCTATGGCTACACCTTC. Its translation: CASSLAARGGEIYGYTF.

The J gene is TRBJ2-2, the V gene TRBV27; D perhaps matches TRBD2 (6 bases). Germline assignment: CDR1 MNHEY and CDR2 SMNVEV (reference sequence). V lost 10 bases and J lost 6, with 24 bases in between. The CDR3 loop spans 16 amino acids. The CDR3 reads CATSSRGTFLSGELFF. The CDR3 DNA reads TGTGCCACTTCCTCCCGCGGGACCTTTCTCTCCGGGGAGCTGTTTTTT.

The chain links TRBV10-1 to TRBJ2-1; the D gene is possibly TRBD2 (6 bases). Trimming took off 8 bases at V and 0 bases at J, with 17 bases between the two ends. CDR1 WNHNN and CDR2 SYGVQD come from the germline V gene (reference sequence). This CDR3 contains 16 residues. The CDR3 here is CASSSGLTGSYNEQFF. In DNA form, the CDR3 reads TGCGCCAGCTCGAGCGGGTTAACCGGCTCCTACAATGAGCAGTTCTTC.

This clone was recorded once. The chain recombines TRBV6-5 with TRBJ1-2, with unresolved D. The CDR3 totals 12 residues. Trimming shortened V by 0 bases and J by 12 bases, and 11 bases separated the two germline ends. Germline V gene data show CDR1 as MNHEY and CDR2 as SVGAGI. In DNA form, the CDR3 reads TGTGCCAGCAGTTACTCCGGGAAACCGAACACCTTC. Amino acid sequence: CASSYSGKPNTF.

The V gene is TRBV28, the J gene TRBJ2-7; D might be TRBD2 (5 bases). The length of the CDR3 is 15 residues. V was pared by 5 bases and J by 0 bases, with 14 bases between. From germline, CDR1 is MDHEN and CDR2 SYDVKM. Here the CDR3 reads CASSPLRAPSYEQYF. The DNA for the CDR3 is TGTGCCAGCAGTCCCTTGAGGGCCCCCTCCTACGAGCAGTACTTC.

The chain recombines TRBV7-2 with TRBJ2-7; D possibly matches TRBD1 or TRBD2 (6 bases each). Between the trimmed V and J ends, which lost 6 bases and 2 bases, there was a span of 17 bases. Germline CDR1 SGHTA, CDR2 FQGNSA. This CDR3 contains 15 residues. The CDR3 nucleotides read TGTGCCAGCAGTCAGAGGGGGGAGGCCCCCTACGAGCAGTACTTC. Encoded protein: CASSQRGEAPYEQYF.

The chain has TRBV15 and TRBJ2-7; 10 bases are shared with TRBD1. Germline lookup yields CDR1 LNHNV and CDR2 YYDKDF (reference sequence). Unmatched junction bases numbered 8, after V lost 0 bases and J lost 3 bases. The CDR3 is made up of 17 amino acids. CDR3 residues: CATSREEFGTGDYEQYF. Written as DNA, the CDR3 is TGTGCCACCAGCAGAGAGGAATTCGGGACAGGGGACTACGAGCAGTACTTC.

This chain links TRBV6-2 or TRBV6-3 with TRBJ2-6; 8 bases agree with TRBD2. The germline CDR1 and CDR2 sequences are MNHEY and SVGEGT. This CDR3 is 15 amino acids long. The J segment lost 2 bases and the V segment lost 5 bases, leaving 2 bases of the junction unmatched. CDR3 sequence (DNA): TGTGCCAGCAGTGGAGCGGGGGCTGGGGCCAACGTCCTGACTTTC. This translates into CASSGAGAGANVLTF.

The CDR3 sequence is CASSGELRGPGTQYF. The CDR3 DNA reads TGTGCCAGCAGCGGGGAGCTTCGCGGGCCTGGGACCCAGTACTTC. This sequence joins TRBV5-5 and TRBJ2-5; possible D gene TRBD2, 5 bases. Looked up from germline, CDR1 is SGHKS and CDR2 is YYEKEE (reference sequence). CDR3 length: 15 amino acids. Trimming left V 4 bases short and J 7 bases short, with 20 bases between.

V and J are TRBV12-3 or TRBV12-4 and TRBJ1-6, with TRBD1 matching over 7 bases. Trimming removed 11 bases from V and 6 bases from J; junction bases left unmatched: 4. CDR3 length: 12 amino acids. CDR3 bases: TGTGCCTCCAGGGGGGGTAATTCACCCCTCCACTTT. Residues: CASRGGNSPLHF.

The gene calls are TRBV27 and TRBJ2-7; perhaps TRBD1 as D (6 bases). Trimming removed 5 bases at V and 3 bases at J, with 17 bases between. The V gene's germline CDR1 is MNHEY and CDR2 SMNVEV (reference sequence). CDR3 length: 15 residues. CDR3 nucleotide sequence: TGTGCCAGCAGTCCCTCGGACTTCAGGGGCTACGAGCAGTACTTC. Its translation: CASSPSDFRGYEQYF.

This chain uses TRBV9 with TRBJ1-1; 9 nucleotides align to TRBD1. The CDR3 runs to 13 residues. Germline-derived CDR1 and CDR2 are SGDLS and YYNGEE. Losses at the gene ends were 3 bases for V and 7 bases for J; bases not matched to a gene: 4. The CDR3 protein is CASSGTGGGEAFF. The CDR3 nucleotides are TGTGCCAGCAGCGGAACAGGGGGCGGTGAAGCTTTCTTT.

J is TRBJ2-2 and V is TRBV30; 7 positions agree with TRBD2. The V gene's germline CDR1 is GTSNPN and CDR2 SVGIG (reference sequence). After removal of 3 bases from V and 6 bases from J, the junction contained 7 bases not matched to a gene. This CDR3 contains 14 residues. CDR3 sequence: CAWSGLGAAGELFF. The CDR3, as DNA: TGTGCCTGGAGCGGACTAGGGGCAGCCGGGGAGCTGTTTTTT. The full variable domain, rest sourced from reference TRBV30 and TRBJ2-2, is SQTIHQWPATLVQPVGSPLSLECTVEGTSNPNLYWYRQAAGRGLQLLFYSVGIGQISSEVPQNLSASRPQDRQFILSSKKLLLSDSGFYLCAWSGLGAAGELFFGEGSRLTVL.